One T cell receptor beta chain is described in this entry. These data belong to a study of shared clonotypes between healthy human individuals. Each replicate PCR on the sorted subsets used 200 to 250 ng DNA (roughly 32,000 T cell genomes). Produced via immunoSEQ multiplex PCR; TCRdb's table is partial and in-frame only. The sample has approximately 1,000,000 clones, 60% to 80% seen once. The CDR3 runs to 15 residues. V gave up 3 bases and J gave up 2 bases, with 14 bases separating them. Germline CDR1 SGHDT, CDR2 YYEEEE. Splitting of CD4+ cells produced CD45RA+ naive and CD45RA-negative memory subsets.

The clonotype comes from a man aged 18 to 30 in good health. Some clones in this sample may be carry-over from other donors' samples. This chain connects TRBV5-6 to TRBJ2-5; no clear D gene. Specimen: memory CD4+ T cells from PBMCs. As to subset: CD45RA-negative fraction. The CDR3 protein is CASSSRRVGQETQYF. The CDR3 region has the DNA TGTGCCAGCAGCTCCCGACGGGTGGGACAAGAGACCCAGTACTTC.